Shown below are 5 T cell receptor beta chains from a single sample sequenced in a study of metastatic and nonmetastatic thyroid tumors. MiXCR reprocessed the PCR reads for TCRdb. The repertoire holds about 41,000 clones, with about an eighth as singletons. Every patient underwent thyroid surgery untreated. Sequenced: blood. These TCRs come from a female donor with papillary thyroid cancer or a benign thyroid nodule (not recorded which). Some clones in this sample may be carry-over from other donors' samples.

Details on this clone: This may arise from a read error, as a much more abundant clone is one base away. J is TRBJ2-5 and V is TRBV7-9, with 7 bases identical to TRBD1. The DNA end is a closer match to TRBJ2-1, so the J assignment may be wrong. CDR1 is SEHNR, CDR2 FQNEAQ, per germline (reference sequence). The CDR3 is 13 amino acids. The CDR3 nucleotides are TGTGCCAGCAGCCGGCAGGGGGTGCATGAGCAGTTCTTC. It codes for CASSRQGVHEQFF.

Concerning this clone itself: A read error may be the cause here, since a much bigger clone is one base away. The V gene is TRBV20-1, the J gene TRBJ2-4; 12 positions match TRBD2. CDR1 and CDR2 from the germline V gene are DFQATT and SNEGSKA (reference sequence). CDR3 length: 17 amino acids. V shed 5 bases and J 1 base; nucleotides not matched to a gene: 9. The CDR3 DNA reads as TGCAGTGCTTTGGAGACTAGCGGGAGTGGGGCCAAAAACATTCAGTACTTC. Translation gives CSALETSGSGAKNIQYF.

This clone was counted ten times or more. The V and J genes are TRBV20-1 and TRBJ2-1; 9 positions match TRBD2. Unmatched junction bases numbered 4, after V lost 3 bases and J lost 4 bases. There are 14 residues in the CDR3. The germline gives CDR1 DFQATT, CDR2 SNEGSKA (reference sequence). DNA for the CDR3: TGCAGTGCTAGGGACCTAGCGGGGTACAATGAGCAGTTCTTC. Translation gives CSARDLAGYNEQFF.

This clone was picked up many times. The V gene is TRBV12-3 or TRBV12-4, the J gene TRBJ1-4, with 7 nucleotides matching TRBD1. This CDR3 region has 14 residues. V shed 6 bases and J 4 bases; nucleotides not matched to a gene: 5. CDR3 loop: CASRKGAFNEKLFF. CDR3 in DNA: TGTGCCAGCAGGAAGGGGGCTTTTAATGAAAAACTGTTTTTT.

With respect to this clone: One end of the junction does not line up with germline, which may come from a read error. V usage is TRBV7-8 and J usage is TRBJ2-7; possibly TRBD2 for D (6 bases). There are 15 residues in the CDR3. Germline lookup yields CDR1 SGHVS and CDR2 FQNEAQ. For the CDR3, the DNA is TGTGCCAGCATCTTAGTGCGGGATCTACGGTACGAGCAGTACTTC. This gives the protein CASILVRDLRYEQYF.